The 9 T cell receptor beta chains reported below all come from one sample, sequenced in a study of T-cell reconstitution after alpha-beta-depleted transplantation in children. The library targeted TCRbeta and was prepared with unique molecular identifiers. TCRdb ran MiXCR on the PCR reads and lists one entry per CDR3 protein. The sample consists of hundreds of thousands of distinct CDR3 sequences, under 13% of them appearing once. Sequenced material: PBMCs, taken before TCRalphabeta/CD19-depleted stem cell transplant. The receptor source for this set is a child in the first two years of life with acute myeloid leukemia, due to receive a stem cell transplant.

This clonotype was picked up many times. CDR3 bases: TGTGCCAGCAGTTTTGAGGGTTTCACGCCCATATATTTT. This encodes CASSFEGFTPIYF. V gene TRBV12-3 or TRBV12-4 combines with J gene TRBJ1-3; no clear D gene. The CDR3 consists of 13 residues. V lost 3 bases and J lost 11, with 14 bases in between.

This clonotype was detected ten times or more. This chain links TRBV7-9 with TRBJ1-4, with 9 bases matching TRBD1. The CDR3 is 14 amino acids. The ends lost 5 bases at V and 6 bases at J; junction bases unmatched: 4. The germline V gene encodes CDR1 SEHNR and CDR2 FQNEAQ (reference sequence). The CDR3 loop is CASSPWTGDEKLFF. Here the CDR3 DNA reads TGTGCCAGCAGCCCATGGACAGGGGATGAAAAACTGTTTTTT.

This clonotype was seen repeatedly, ten times or more. The rearrangement uses TRBV5-1 and TRBJ2-2; weak D call: TRBD2 (6 bases). The V gene's germline CDR1 is SGHRS and CDR2 YFSETQ. This CDR3 has 15 residues. V lost 2 bases, J lost 1 base, and 9 bases lay in between. CDR3 bases: TGCGCCAGCAGCTTCCTAGCGCAGAACACCGGGGAGCTGTTTTTT. It translates to CASSFLAQNTGELFF.

This clonotype appeared many times. CDR3 nucleotides: TGTGCCAGCAGCCCCAAAGTGTTGGGACGCTTAGTTGCAGATACGCAGTATTTT. Amino acid sequence: CASSPKVLGRLVADTQYF. The chain employs TRBV7-9 and TRBJ2-3, with D tentatively TRBD1 or TRBD2 (5 bases each). The V gene's germline CDR1 is SEHNR and CDR2 FQNEAQ (reference sequence). The V end lost 5 bases, the J end lost 4 bases, and 25 bases lay between the germline ends. The CDR3 consists of 18 residues.

This clonotype was seen at least ten times. The DNA of the CDR3 is TGTGCCAGCAGGGAGGGGAACACTGAAGCTTTCTTT. Amino acids: CASREGNTEAFF. The chain employs TRBV5-6 and TRBJ1-1; no firm D call. This CDR3 region has 12 residues. Germline CDR1 is SGHDT and CDR2 is YYEEEE. V was cut by 5 bases and J by 1 base, with 6 bases left in between.

A note on this clonotype: A much larger clone lies a single base off, so this may be a read error. The CDR3 DNA follows: TGCAGTGCTAGAAGAGGGCACTCCTACGAGCAGCACTTC. Translated: CSARRGHSYEQHF. The chain joins TRBV20-1 to TRBJ2-7, with a tentative D call TRBD2 (5 bases). This CDR3 comprises 13 residues. Germline loops: CDR1 DFQATT, CDR2 SNEGSKA (reference sequence).

The V and J genes are TRBV12-3 or TRBV12-4 and TRBJ1-6; D might be TRBD1 (5 bases). The V and J ends lost 6 bases and 7 bases respectively, with 13 bases between them. This CDR3 is 14 amino acids long. This CDR3 reads CASRWGEGNSPLHF. The CDR3 region has the DNA TGTGCCAGCAGGTGGGGGGAAGGAAATTCACCCCTCCACTTT.

The table lists this clonotype with many counts. The chain links TRBV28 to TRBJ2-6; possibly TRBD1 or TRBD2 for D (5 bases each). CDR1 and CDR2 from the germline V gene are MDHEN and SYDVKM. This CDR3 comprises 14 residues. Between the trimmed V and J ends, which lost 6 bases and 2 bases, there was a span of 8 bases. In nucleotides, the CDR3 is TGTGCCAGCAGCGAGGGGACTGGGGCCAACGTCCTGACTTTC. It translates to CASSEGTGANVLTF.

At least ten counts were recorded for this clonotype. The chain couples TRBV25-1 to TRBJ2-7, with D perhaps matching TRBD1 or TRBD2 (6 bases each). The germline V and J ends were trimmed by 3 bases and 3 bases, with 18 bases remaining between them. Germline lookup yields CDR1 MGHDK and CDR2 SYGVNS. The CDR3 spans 16 residues. CDR3 sequence (DNA): TGTGCCAGCAGTGAGAGGGGGGCCGGGACGGGCTACGAGCAGTACTTC. Translated, it gives CASSERGAGTGYEQYF.